The 26 T cell receptor beta chains below were found in one sample sequenced in a study of identical twins. TCRdb redid the calling of the 5' RACE reads with MiXCR, one entry per CDR3 protein. Of about 720,000 distinct CDR3 sequences in the sample, 15% to 20% were seen once. This sample was also put to use in a study of T cells expressing NK-cell markers.

The sample was PBMCs. The receptors here all came from a woman under 30 in good health.

The gene calls are TRBV9 and TRBJ1-2; 9 positions match TRBD1. The germline CDR1 and CDR2 sequences are SGDLS and YYNGEE. V shed 4 bases and J 5 bases; nucleotides not matched to a gene: 12. The CDR3 sequence is 16 residues long. CDR3 sequence: CASSTGTGGGGYGYTF. CDR3 DNA: TGTGCCAGCAGCACCGGAACAGGGGGCGGGGGGTATGGCTACACCTTC. Combining the CDR3 with reference TRBV9 and TRBJ1-2 gives the whole variable domain DSGVTQTPKHLITATGQRVTLRCSPRSGDLSVYWYQQSLDQGLQFLIQYYNGEERAKGNILERFSAQQFPDLHSELNLSSLELGDSALYFCASSTGTGGGGYGYTFGSGTRLTVV.

In the case of this clonotype: At one of its ends the junction is not consistent with the germline gene, which may arise from a read error. The chain is built from TRBV29-1 and TRBJ1-1, with 7 bases that match TRBD1. CDR3 length: 11 residues. Germline CDR1 SQVTM, CDR2 ANQGSEA. The CDR3 DNA reads TGCAGCGCTGAAAAGACAGGGAAAGCTTTCTTT. It translates to CSAEKTGKAFF.

This clonotype was seen a few times. DNA for the CDR3: TGCAGTGCTGGGGGCGGCGCGGATACGCAGTATTTT. This codes for CSAGGGADTQYF. The rearrangement uses TRBV20-1 and TRBJ2-3, with D possibly being TRBD1 (6 bases). Germline V gives CDR1 DFQATT, CDR2 SNEGSKA (reference sequence). V dropped 5 bases and J dropped 6 bases, with 12 bases sitting between them. The CDR3 covers 12 residues.

The rearrangement links TRBV20-1 to TRBJ2-2, with 8 positions matching TRBD1. Germline CDR1 DFQATT, CDR2 SNEGSKA (reference sequence). With V trimmed by 5 bases and J by 5 bases, 7 bases remained unmatched. The length of the CDR3 is 14 residues. Here the CDR3 DNA reads TGCAGTGCTGATGGACAGGGTGGAACCGGGGAGCTGTTTTTT. Protein: CSADGQGGTGELFF.

This clonotype was picked up a small number of times. The CDR3 here is CSVDPGQGNYEQYF. CDR3 nucleotide sequence: TGCAGCGTTGATCCGGGACAGGGGAATTACGAGCAGTACTTC. V gene TRBV29-1 combines with J gene TRBJ2-7; 10 bases agree with TRBD1. CDR1 is SQVTM, CDR2 ANQGSEA, per germline. The V and J ends lost 3 bases and 4 bases, in that order; junction bases with no gene match: 6. The CDR3 contains 14 residues.

This clonotype has a handful of counts. Just one base apart from a much larger clone, this may be a read error. V usage is TRBV7-9 and J usage is TRBJ2-1; no firm D call. The CDR3 spans 12 residues. Trimming removed 1 base from V and 5 bases from J, with 3 bases in between. Germline-derived CDR1 and CDR2 are SEHNR and FQNEAQ (reference sequence). The CDR3 sequence is CASSLENNEQFF. The CDR3 DNA follows: TGTGCCAGCAGCTTAGAGAACAATGAGCAGTTCTTC.

This chain links TRBV10-3 with TRBJ1-5; D uncertain. V lost 3 bases to trimming and J lost 3 bases, with 3 bases between them. This CDR3 spans 12 amino acids. Germline V gives CDR1 ENHRY, CDR2 SYGVKD. The CDR3 region is CAISDLNQPQHF. The CDR3 nucleotides read TGTGCCATCAGTGATCTCAATCAGCCCCAGCATTTT.

Only a few counts were recorded for this clonotype. This sequence joins TRBV29-1 and TRBJ2-5; TRBD2 might be the D (5 bases). CDR3 length equals 12 residues. V lost 4 bases and J lost 1, with 7 bases in between. Germline V gene sequence: CDR1 SQVTM, CDR2 ANQGSEA. CDR3 protein: CSVGSGQETQYF. The CDR3 region has the DNA TGCAGCGTTGGAAGCGGCCAAGAGACCCAGTACTTC.

CDR3 coding DNA: TGTGCCAGCAGTTCAACCCGGGGACTAGCGGGACTCGGATCCTACGAGCAGTACTTC. Translating gives CASSSTRGLAGLGSYEQYF. This chain connects TRBV7-8 to TRBJ2-7, with TRBD2 identical over 13 bases. The CDR3 loop spans 19 amino acids. Germline assignment: CDR1 SGHVS and CDR2 FQNEAQ. Trimming cost V 6 bases and J 1 base; bases outside gene matches: 15. Looking up the rest from reference TRBV7-8 and TRBJ2-7 gives the full variable domain: GAGVSQSPRYKVAKRGQDVALRCDPISGHVSLFWYQQALGQGPEFLTYFQNEAQLDKSGLPSDRFFAERPEGSVSTLKIQRTQQEDSAVYLCASSSTRGLAGLGSYEQYFGPGTRLTVT.

This clonotype has more than one count but fewer than ten. V and J are TRBV5-4 and TRBJ2-1; 12 bases are shared with TRBD2. The CDR3 runs 14 residues. Germline CDR1 is SGHNT and CDR2 is YYREEE (reference sequence). J lost 10 bases, V lost 10 bases, and 12 bases had no gene match. CDR3 region: CAGGRTSGMKEQFF. DNA for the CDR3: TGTGCCGGCGGACGGACTAGCGGGATGAAGGAGCAGTTCTTC.

The V gene is TRBV6-8, the J gene TRBJ2-1; TRBD1 or TRBD2 may be the D gene (5 bases each). Trimming stripped 6 bases from V and 6 bases from J, with 15 bases between. The CDR3 is made up of 14 amino acids. Germline-derived CDR1 and CDR2 are MNHGY and SAAAGT. The CDR3 region has the DNA TGTGCCAGCAGGGGACCGAGCTGGAGCAATGAGCAGTTCTTC. Amino acids: CASRGPSWSNEQFF.

In its sample, this clonotype was seen many times. The chain joins TRBV5-6 to TRBJ1-1; 7 positions match TRBD1. Germline V lookup: CDR1 SGHDT, CDR2 YYEEEE. The CDR3 is made up of 13 amino acids. V trimming: 3 bases; J trimming: 7 bases; junction bases outside the gene matches: 6. In DNA form, the CDR3 reads TGTGCCAGCAGCTACGGACAGGACCTTGAAGCTTTCTTT. This translates into CASSYGQDLEAFF.

This clonotype has only a few counts. The rearrangement uses TRBV5-5 and TRBJ2-3; D unresolved. V dropped 7 bases and J dropped 3 bases, with 12 bases sitting between them. The CDR3 is 13 amino acids. The germline gives CDR1 SGHKS, CDR2 YYEKEE (reference sequence). The CDR3 DNA reads as TGTGCCAGCTTCCTTACCGGGACAGATACGCAGTATTTT. Its translation is CASFLTGTDTQYF.

The chain carries TRBV5-6 and TRBJ2-7; D possibly matches TRBD1 or TRBD2 (5 bases each). Between the trimmed V and J ends, which lost 4 bases and 6 bases, there was a span of 14 bases. The CDR3 loop spans 13 amino acids. Germline CDR1 SGHDT, CDR2 YYEEEE. The CDR3 DNA sequence: TGTGCCAGCAGCCACGTCGGGGCCGGCGAGCAGTACTTC. Translation gives CASSHVGAGEQYF.

This clonotype was counted between two and nine times. J is TRBJ1-1 and V is TRBV5-6; D gene uncertain. This CDR3 is built from 16 residues. Per germline, CDR1 SGHDT and CDR2 YYEEEE. V gave up 4 bases and J gave up 0 bases, with 16 bases separating them. For the CDR3, the DNA is TGTGCCAGCAGCCGTACATTCACCACCATGAACACTGAAGCTTTCTTT. Its protein is CASSRTFTTMNTEAFF.

This clonotype was observed a few times. The genes are TRBV20-1 and TRBJ2-7, with D perhaps given as TRBD1 or TRBD2 (5 bases each). The germline V gene has CDR1 DFQATT and CDR2 SNEGSKA (reference sequence). The CDR3 covers 13 residues. Trimming removed 4 bases from V and 5 bases from J, with 15 bases in between. The CDR3 loop is CSATRTGRNEQYF. CDR3 sequence (DNA): TGCAGTGCTACGCGGACGGGGCGAAACGAGCAGTACTTC.

In its sample, this clonotype was seen a few times. The V and J genes are TRBV18 and TRBJ2-2; either TRBD1 or TRBD2 may supply D (6 bases each). Deletions cut 5 bases from V and 0 bases from J, with 19 bases between. The germline CDR1 and CDR2 sequences are KGHSH and LQKENI. The CDR3 totals 18 residues. The CDR3: CASSGPTGAVPNTGELFF. CDR3 nucleotides: TGTGCCAGCTCAGGTCCGACGGGGGCGGTCCCGAACACCGGGGAGCTGTTTTTT. Supplemented by reference TRBV18 and TRBJ2-2, the full variable domain reads NAGVMQNPRHLVRRRGQEARLRCSPMKGHSHVYWYRQLPEEGLKFMVYLQKENIIDESGMPKERFSAEFPKEGPSILRIQQVVRGDSAAYFCASSGPTGAVPNTGELFFGEGSRLTVL.

This clonotype has a handful of counts. The chain joins TRBV20-1 to TRBJ2-2; D is undetermined. V was cut by 7 bases and J by 0 bases, with 9 bases left in between. The germline V gene encodes CDR1 DFQATT and CDR2 SNEGSKA (reference sequence). The CDR3 is made up of 13 amino acids. The CDR3 bases are TGCAGTGGACGGCCCGCGAACACCGGGGAGCTGTTTTTT. Amino acid sequence: CSGRPANTGELFF.

This clonotype was counted many times. The V gene is TRBV12-3 or TRBV12-4, the J gene TRBJ2-1, with a tentative D call TRBD1 (7 bases). Between the trimmed V and J ends, which lost 3 bases and 4 bases, there was a span of 10 bases. There are 14 residues in the CDR3. CDR3 in DNA: TGTGCCAGCAGTTTCCCAGGGGGGTACAATGAGCAGTTCTTC. Residues: CASSFPGGYNEQFF.

This clonotype was found a few times. This chain connects TRBV20-1 to TRBJ2-2; TRBD2 might be the D (5 bases). CDR3 length equals 19 residues. The germline V gene encodes CDR1 DFQATT and CDR2 SNEGSKA (reference sequence). Trimming shortened V by 0 bases and J by 4 bases, and 24 bases separated the two germline ends. The CDR3 DNA sequence: TGCAGTGCTAGAGATCCTCAGAAGGCGAGCGGAGGTAGCACCGGGGAGCTGTTTTTT. Amino acid sequence: CSARDPQKASGGSTGELFF.

This chain joins TRBV18 and TRBJ1-5; no definite D call. Germline V lookup: CDR1 KGHSH, CDR2 LQKENI. The CDR3 is made up of 16 amino acids. The germline V and J ends were trimmed by 3 bases and 3 bases, with 15 bases remaining between them. In nucleotides, the CDR3 is TGTGCCAGCTCACCCGGGGATTTCCTAGACAATCAGCCCCAGCATTTT. Its protein is CASSPGDFLDNQPQHF.

The chain recombines TRBV15 with TRBJ2-1, with 8 bases matching TRBD1. CDR3 length: 13 residues. Per the germline V gene, CDR1 is LNHNV and CDR2 is YYDKDF (reference sequence). The ends lost 5 bases at V and 10 bases at J; junction bases unmatched: 7. DNA of the CDR3: TGTGCCACCAGCGGCGACAGGGGTTGGGAGCAGTTCTTC. This encodes CATSGDRGWEQFF. The full variable domain, completed using reference TRBV15 and TRBJ2-1, is DAMVIQNPRYQVTQFGKPVTLSCSQTLNHNVMYWYQQKSSQAPKLLFHYYDKDFNNEADTPDNFQSRRPNTSFCFLDIRSPGLGDTAMYLCATSGDRGWEQFFGPGTRLTVL.

This clonotype turned up a few times. This sequence joins TRBV29-1 and TRBJ2-7, with TRBD2 matching over 8 bases. Germline V lookup: CDR1 SQVTM, CDR2 ANQGSEA. This CDR3 spans 12 amino acids. J lost 3 bases, V lost 4 bases, and 2 bases had no gene match. In DNA form, the CDR3 reads TGCAGCGTTGTCGGGAGGGACTACGAGCAGTACTTC. It yields the protein CSVVGRDYEQYF.

This clonotype has at least ten counts. The chain combines TRBV29-1 with TRBJ2-2; 7 bases match TRBD1. This CDR3 comprises 13 residues. The ends lost 6 bases at V and 3 bases at J; junction bases unmatched: 4. The germline V gene has CDR1 SQVTM and CDR2 ANQGSEA. The CDR3 DNA sequence: TGCAGCGTAGTCGACAGGGACACCGGGGAGCTGTTTTTT. Its protein is CSVVDRDTGELFF.

This clonotype was seen many times. The chain uses TRBV12-3 or TRBV12-4 and TRBJ1-1, with D unresolved. V lost 2 bases and J 1 base, leaving 11 bases between the germline ends. There are 15 residues in the CDR3. DNA for the CDR3: TGTGCCAGCAGTTTACCCCCCTGGCGGAACACTGAAGCTTTCTTT. Protein sequence: CASSLPPWRNTEAFF.

Turning to this clonotype: With a much larger clone just one base away, this may be a read error. V usage is TRBV11-3 and J usage is TRBJ2-5; tentatively, D is TRBD1 (6 bases). The CDR3 covers 13 residues. V was shortened by 5 bases and J by 3 bases, with 10 bases between the two germline ends. Germline lookup yields CDR1 SGHNT and CDR2 YENEEA. As DNA, the CDR3 is TGTGCCAGCAGCCAAAACAGGGAAGAGACCCAGTACTTC. It encodes CASSQNREETQYF.